This T cell receptor beta chain is from a study of shared clonotypes between healthy human individuals. On the study more broadly: Donors were a couple of women and a few men aged 18 to 49. Findings and limits, study-wide: Larger estimated richness was generally recorded for naive subsets relative to memory subsets.

Naivety among CD8 cells was defined by CD45RO negativity and positive CCR7 selection, thereby excluding terminally differentiated effector memory CD45RA+ cells. Trimming cost V 0 bases and J 1 base, with 9 bases left between them. Germline assignment: CDR1 MNHEY and CDR2 SVGAGI. The CDR3 runs 16 residues. Replicate PCRs from sorted subsets contained roughly 200 ng DNA, which is around 30,000 T cell genomes. Here immunoSEQ multiplex PCR was the method, and the copy in TCRdb shows in-frame clones only, minus some. The table has about 2.1 million clones, 93% seen once. Notes on this clone: Its antigen is as yet unknown. Other DNA sequences in this sample translate to the same CDR3.

The sequenced sample was naive CD8+ T cells from PBMCs. This rearrangement joins TRBV6-5 to TRBJ1-4; no clear D. This TCR derives from a man younger than 30 in good health. Some clones in this sample may be carry-over from other donors' samples. The DNA of the CDR3 is TGTGCCAGCAGTTACTCGATCGGGGAAACTAATGAAAAACTGTTTTTT. Translated: CASSYSIGETNEKLFF.